This TCR beta chain was sequenced during a study of blood T cell repertoires in COVID-19 (TCRdb year 2020). About the investigation overall: Samples covering the acute and convalescent phases of COVID-19 were provided by collaborators in the United States, Italy and Spain. Deeply sampled blood TCRbeta repertoires from subjects exposed to, actively infected with, or recovered from COVID-19 were included in the dataset. Nearly every sample came with metadata listing a de-identified subject ID, COVID-19 status, age in years and sex. The material from the prospective study consisted of cDNA or gDNA derived from T cells, B-cell-depleted T cells, or PBMCs. HLA class I and class II types, where available, came from metadata supplied by the sample provider rather than from assay-based typing. Samples came from the ongoing ImmuneRACE study (first 160 participants) plus 1,254 subjects from 6 global collaborators. The repertoires were released in a freely available public database meant as a resource for research on the immune response to SARS-CoV-2.

What the work shows at the level of the full study, not this receptor alone: How much clinical and demographic metadata was included differed by source and by participant, and the metadata was provided uncurated.

Collaborating institutions collected whole blood in K2EDTA tubes following their own protocols. For TCRbeta analysis, collaborators shipped samples in one of three forms: frozen whole blood, isolated PBMCs, or DNA extracted from either of those sample types. TCRbeta CDR3 regions were amplified from genomic DNA by means of the immunoSEQ Assay, a bias-controlled multiplex PCR. On the authors' methods: Nucleated cell counts per sample were estimated from amplification of reference gene primers within the assay. Sequence reads were collapsed and filtered to measure the absolute abundance of every unique TCRbeta CDR3 rearrangement. For each sample, productive Simpson clonality was calculated by taking the square root of Simpson's diversity index across productive rearrangements. TCRdb mirrors the immuneACCESS table, restricted to in-frame sequences. Some clones are absent from its copies; in checked studies, under half trace to an unresolved V gene, and the reason for the others is unknown. Clone size and V and J calls were adopted from that table, with D and trimming inferred from the DNA. The sample table holds 120,000 to 150,000 clones, of which approximately 85% were seen once. Jointly, the top ten make up less than 3.5% of the sample.

CDR1 ENHRY and CDR2 SYGVKD are derived from the germline V gene. The CDR3, from cysteine to phenylalanine, totals 13 residues. Here the CDR3 DNA is all that survives: 39 bases in frame from base 1. V is clipped by 10 bases and J by 1 base, and the sequence between their germline boundaries is 13 bases long. Details on this clone: Its antigen target is currently unknown. One base away there is no much larger clone; base qualities are not given.

Sequences were obtained from peripheral blood. The rearrangement joined TRBV10-3 to TRBJ1-1; the D segment cannot be called with confidence. The receptor was derived from a human donor with acute or convalescent COVID-19. The donor label of this sample is uncertain. The sequenced DNA is TGTGCCACGACCCCGGCGGGGAACACTGAAGCTTTCTTT. The translation is CATTPAGNTEAFF.